The clone carrying this T cell receptor (beta chain) was found a few times. Its antigen is undetermined. The source of the sample is a study of T cell repertoires in cytomegalovirus infection. Turning to the study itself: Both a matching HLA type and CMV infection were indicated by public TCR beta signatures.

TCRdb redid the calling of the reads with MiXCR, one entry per CDR3 protein. Among about 490,000 distinct CDR3 sequences listed, 26% were seen once. The germline V gene has CDR1 SNHLY and CDR2 FYNNEI. There are 13 residues in the CDR3. The V end lost 4 bases, the J end lost 5 bases, and 11 bases lay between the germline ends. General study results and limits: HLA-C-restricted TCR beta clonotypes specific for CMV led the ex vivo response. CMV carriers with the relevant HLA were identified by cumulative public TCR beta family frequency.

Specimen: PBMCs. This chain uses TRBV2 with TRBJ2-5; D is tentatively TRBD1 or TRBD2 (5 bases each). The TCR sequence derives from a human donor in good health (CMV status not recorded). Some clones in this sample may be carry-over from other donors' samples. The CDR3 loop reads CASSGVGEETQYF. CDR3 DNA: TGTGCCAGCAGTGGGGTAGGGGAGGAGACCCAGTACTTC.